What follows is one T cell receptor (beta chain) and its context. Its target is not known. TCRbeta library preparation incorporated unique molecular identifiers. A single record per CDR3 protein comes from TCRdb applying MiXCR to the PCR reads. The table has hundreds of thousands of distinct CDR3 sequences, roughly 16% seen once. This sample is part of a study of T-cell reconstitution after alpha-beta-depleted transplantation in children. Study observations and caveats: Several hundred expanded graft clones reportedly supplied alpha-beta T cells about two months after transplant.

This specimen consisted of PBMCs, mostly from graft donor cells, obtained 360 days after TCRalphabeta/CD19-depleted stem cell transplant. The TCR was taken from a male patient aged 2-10 years who had a stem cell transplant for acute lymphoblastic leukemia, so the T cells may come from the graft donor.

CDR3 nucleotides: TGCAGCCCCATGAACTCCCAGGGGACAGGGTGCGAGACCCAGTACTTC. Its protein is CSPMNSQGTGCETQYF. This chain uses TRBV29-1 with TRBJ2-5; TRBD1 agrees at 9 bases. The CDR3 runs 16 residues. Germline CDR1 and CDR2: SQVTM and ANQGSEA. Trimming took 8 bases from V and 5 from J; bases not matched to a gene: 18.